These 31 T cell receptor beta chains came from one sample sequenced in a study of blood T cells in healthy people across ages. A J-beta primer mix and a sample-barcoded 5' primer were used in a second PCR of roughly 7 to 12 cycles. TCRdb re-derived calls from the 5' RACE reads in MiXCR, one entry per CDR3 protein. The sample records about 650,000 distinct CDR3 sequences, about 34% being singletons. Sequences were obtained from blood. These receptors all stem from a woman older than 75 in good health.

The V and J genes are TRBV14 and TRBJ2-7, with 11 bases that match TRBD2. The J call may be incorrect, as the DNA end agrees better with TRBJ2-5. Germline V gene lookup returns CDR1 SGHDN and CDR2 FVKESK. This CDR3 comprises 15 residues. The CDR3 region is CASSQVAGGMETQYF. In nucleotides, the CDR3 is TGTGCCAGCAGCCAAGTAGCGGGGGGGATGGAGACCCAGTACTTC.

There are many counts of this clonotype. The rearrangement links TRBV4-1 to TRBJ2-3; D remains ambiguous. Between the trimmed V and J ends, which lost 0 bases and 5 bases, there was a span of 21 bases. The germline V gene has CDR1 MGHRA and CDR2 YSYEKL. The CDR3 loop spans 18 amino acids. The CDR3 DNA reads TGCGCCAGCAGCCAAGAAGCCGCGATTGACATAATACGAGATACGCAGTATTTT. Protein product: CASSQEAAIDIIRDTQYF.

The gene calls are TRBV5-1 and TRBJ1-4; D call uncertain. The CDR3 loop spans 15 amino acids. Germline CDR1 reads SGHRS; CDR2 reads YFSETQ. Trimming took 2 bases from V and 5 from J, leaving 13 bases between them. The CDR3: CASSLRPLSNEKLFF. The CDR3 bases are TGCGCCAGCAGCTTACGGCCGCTTAGCAATGAAAAACTGTTTTTT.

This clonotype was seen a few times. The junction and the germline gene differ at one end; a read error may be behind it. The V gene is TRBV3-1, the J gene TRBJ1-3; D gene ambiguous. The germline CDR1 and CDR2 sequences are LGHDT and YNNKEL (reference sequence). This CDR3 has 13 amino acids. CDR3 in DNA: TGTGCCAGCAGCCGAGGTTCTGGAAGCACCATATATTTT. Its translation: CASSRGSGSTIYF.

The rearrangement joins TRBV12-3 or TRBV12-4 to TRBJ1-3; the match to TRBD1 covers 7 bases. Trimming took 8 bases from V and 14 from J; bases not matched to a gene: 18. The CDR3 has 14 residues. Here the CDR3 reads CASALGQAHLGVYF. The CDR3 DNA reads TGTGCCAGCGCCTTAGGACAGGCACACCTAGGCGTATATTTT.

This clonotype was seen many times. The chain carries TRBV29-1 and TRBJ2-2, with TRBD1 as a possible D gene (5 bases). The CDR3 consists of 13 residues. Looked up from germline, CDR1 is SQVTM and CDR2 is ANQGSEA. V lost 3 bases and J 3 bases, leaving 8 bases between the germline ends. CDR3 bases: TGCAGCGTTGATCAGGGTTACACCGGGGAGCTGTTTTTT. It codes for CSVDQGYTGELFF.

This clonotype was detected only a few times. V gene TRBV5-1 combines with J gene TRBJ1-3, with D possibly TRBD1 on 5 matching bases. The germline CDR1 and CDR2 sequences are SGHRS and YFSETQ. This CDR3 spans 16 amino acids. Trimming took 0 bases from V and 4 from J, leaving 14 bases between them. The CDR3 DNA is TGCGCCAGCAGCTTGGCCGGGGCCCTAGTCGGAAACACCATATATTTT. This gives the protein CASSLAGALVGNTIYF.

V gene TRBV30 combines with J gene TRBJ1-4; 9 bases map to TRBD1. Unmatched junction bases numbered 5, after V lost 5 bases and J lost 7 bases. Per the germline V gene, CDR1 is GTSNPN and CDR2 is SVGIG (reference sequence). The CDR3 runs to 13 residues. This chain's CDR3 is CAWAGTGIEKLFF. In DNA, the CDR3 is TGTGCCTGGGCCGGGACAGGGATTGAAAAACTGTTTTTT.

Worth noting for this clonotype: A much larger clone differs from this one at a single base, so this may be a read error. The chain couples TRBV7-8 to TRBJ2-1, with D possibly being TRBD2 (5 bases). The ends were cut back, 9 bases at V and 7 bases at J, with 16 bases in the middle. In germline, CDR1 is SGHVS, CDR2 FQNEAQ. This CDR3 has 13 residues. The CDR3 sequence is CASGRRPGNEQFF. In DNA form, the CDR3 reads TGTGCCAGTGGCCGGAGGCCGGGGAATGAGCAGTTCTTC.

There are many counts of this clonotype. V is TRBV7-2 and J is TRBJ1-5, with D unresolved. V was cut by 5 bases and J by 14 bases, with 16 bases left in between. The CDR3 spans 12 residues. From germline, CDR1 is SGHTA and CDR2 FQGNSA. CDR3 bases: TGTGCCAGCAGCCAAGAATTTGGCCCTAAGCATTTT. As protein: CASSQEFGPKHF.

Turning to this clonotype: This may be a read error: a much more frequent sequence differs by one nucleotide. This chain connects TRBV6-6 to TRBJ2-7; 8 bases match TRBD2. The J call may be in error: the DNA end matches TRBJ2-5 better. The CDR3 length is 14 residues. The germline V gene has CDR1 MNHNY and CDR2 SVGAGI (reference sequence). This chain's CDR3 is CASGLAGRPETQYF. The CDR3 DNA reads TGTGCCAGCGGATTAGCGGGGAGGCCCGAGACCCAGTACTTC.

At least ten counts were recorded for this clonotype. The chain recombines TRBV5-5 with TRBJ2-5, with 10 bases lining up with TRBD1. TRBJ2-7 explains the end of the DNA better; the J call may be wrong. Germline CDR1 and CDR2: SGHKS and YYEKEE (reference sequence). The CDR3 runs to 15 residues. The CDR3 DNA sequence: TGTGCCAGCAGCTTGGGGGACAGGGGATGGGGCGAGCAGTACTTC. It translates to CASSLGDRGWGEQYF.

The chain combines TRBV4-1 with TRBJ2-2; D possibly corresponds to TRBD2 (6 bases). Trimming shortened V by 0 bases and J by 6 bases, and 11 bases separated the two germline ends. Germline V CDR1 and CDR2: MGHRA, YSYEKL. The CDR3 runs 15 residues. The CDR3 protein is CASSQDRGTSGELFF. CDR3 nucleotides: TGCGCCAGCAGCCAAGATCGGGGGACCTCCGGGGAGCTGTTTTTT.

This clonotype was seen at least ten times. V gene TRBV7-2 combines with J gene TRBJ1-6, with D perhaps matching TRBD1 (6 bases). Germline V gene sequence: CDR1 SGHTA, CDR2 FQGNSA. V shed 1 base and J shed 6 bases, with 7 bases lying between them. CDR3 length: 14 residues. CDR3 amino acids: CASSLVDSNSPLHF. The CDR3 nucleotides read TGTGCCAGCAGCTTAGTGGACAGTAATTCACCCCTCCACTTT.

The chain couples TRBV6-5 to TRBJ1-5, with D possibly TRBD1 on 5 matching bases. CDR1 is MNHEY and CDR2 is SVGAGI in the germline V gene. V was trimmed by 6 bases and J by 7 bases, leaving 16 bases between them. The CDR3 totals 14 residues. The CDR3 loop reads CASSLRGTGQPQHF. In DNA form, the CDR3 reads TGTGCCAGCAGCCTTAGGGGAACGGGACAGCCCCAGCATTTT.

As regards this clonotype: This may stem from a read error, because a much larger clone lies one nucleotide away. The chain links TRBV20-1 to TRBJ2-7; 8 bases agree with TRBD1. The CDR3 is 14 amino acids. The germline CDR1 and CDR2 sequences are DFQATT and SNEGSKA (reference sequence). V dropped 3 bases and J dropped 7; count of bases not matched to a gene: 11. In DNA form, the CDR3 reads TGCAGTGCTAGGCCCTTCGACAGGGGAGATGAGCAGTACTTC. Translated, it gives CSARPFDRGDEQYF.

There are many counts of this clonotype. A much larger clone differs by one base, so this may be a read error. The chain employs TRBV7-2 and TRBJ2-7; D remains unclear. CDR3 length: 11 amino acids. The ends were cut back, 1 base at V and 3 bases at J, with 1 base in the middle. CDR1 and CDR2 (germline): SGHTA, FQGNSA. The CDR3 nucleotides read TGTGCCAGCAGCTTAGTCTACGAGCAGTACTTC. It codes for CASSLVYEQYF. The whole variable domain, remainder taken from reference TRBV7-2 and TRBJ2-7, is GAGVSQSPSNKVTEKGKDVELRCDPISGHTALYWYRQSLGQGLEFLIYFQGNSAPDKSGLPSDRFSAERTGGSVSTLTIQRTQQEDSAVYLCASSLVYEQYFGPGTRLTVT.

In this sample, this clonotype turned up many times. The rearrangement uses TRBV21-1 and TRBJ2-1. TRBV21-1 is tagged as a pseudogene. The CDR3 totals 13 residues. The CDR3 sequence is CASGIAGDNEQFF. In DNA form, the CDR3 reads TGTGCCAGCGGAATAGCGGGGGACAATGAGCAGTTCTTC.

There are many counts of this clonotype. This chain joins TRBV5-1 and TRBJ2-1; TRBD1 agrees at 8 bases. V dropped 7 bases and J dropped 4; count of bases not matched to a gene: 7. Per germline, CDR1 SGHRS and CDR2 YFSETQ. This CDR3 spans 14 amino acids. CDR3 sequence reads: CASSRGQGYNEQFF. The CDR3 coding sequence is TGCGCCAGCTCTCGCGGACAGGGATACAATGAGCAGTTCTTC.

In this sample, this clonotype turned up many times. The V and J genes are TRBV6-6 and TRBJ2-7; 7 nucleotides align to TRBD1. This CDR3 has 15 amino acids. CDR1 is MNHNY and CDR2 is SVGAGI in the germline V gene (reference sequence). V gave up 6 bases and J gave up 2 bases; unmatched junction bases: 10. Written as DNA, the CDR3 is TGTGCCAGCAGACCCAGGGGGAAGGAGACCTACGAGCAGTACTTC. The encoded protein is CASRPRGKETYEQYF.

This clonotype was recorded many times. The chain recombines TRBV11-1 with TRBJ2-1; 10 bases line up with TRBD2. The CDR3 spans 15 residues. Germline V gene sequence: CDR1 SGHAT, CDR2 FQDESV (reference sequence). The trim removed 4 bases at V and 10 bases at J, leaving 10 bases unmatched. The chain's CDR3 is CASSYPSGGVREQFF. As DNA, the CDR3 is TGTGCCAGCAGCTACCCGAGCGGGGGGGTGCGCGAGCAGTTCTTC.

This clonotype was seen repeatedly, ten times or more. The chain carries TRBV11-2 and TRBJ2-3, with 14 nucleotides matching TRBD2. The germline V gene has CDR1 SGHAT and CDR2 FQNNGV. Losses at the gene ends were 3 bases for V and 0 bases for J; bases not matched to a gene: 5. The CDR3 length is 18 residues. The CDR3 sequence: CASSFRTSGGRSTDTQYF. The CDR3 DNA reads TGTGCCAGCAGCTTTAGGACTAGCGGGGGGCGAAGCACAGATACGCAGTATTTT.

The chain carries TRBV6-5 and TRBJ2-1; D assignment may be TRBD1 or TRBD2 (6 bases each). The germline V gene has CDR1 MNHEY and CDR2 SVGAGI. This CDR3 region has 15 residues. V lost 5 bases and J 4 bases, leaving 15 bases between the germline ends. CDR3 in amino acids: CASSHYGGGYNEQFF. The CDR3, as DNA: TGTGCCAGCAGTCACTACGGAGGGGGATACAATGAGCAGTTCTTC.

This clonotype was detected ten times or more. The rearrangement uses TRBV7-2 and TRBJ2-7; D is undetermined. With 3 bases removed from V and 0 bases from J, the gap between germline ends came to 12 bases. The germline V gene encodes CDR1 SGHTA and CDR2 FQGNSA. This CDR3 contains 15 residues. The CDR3 DNA is TGTGCCAGCAGCTTTCGTCCGACCCCCTCCTACGAGCAGTACTTC. Its translation is CASSFRPTPSYEQYF.

As for this clonotype: Mismatch with germline at one junction end may stem from a read error. The J gene is TRBJ1-1, the V gene TRBV25-1, with TRBD1 as a possible D gene (5 bases). CDR1 MGHDK and CDR2 SYGVNS come from the germline V gene. The CDR3 sequence is 14 residues long. CDR3 region: CAGSEPGGTTEAFF. As DNA, the CDR3 is TGTGCCGGCAGTGAGCCGGGAGGGACCACTGAAGCTTTCTTT. The full variable domain, rest sourced from reference TRBV25-1 and TRBJ1-1, is EADIYQTPRYLVIGTGKKITLECSQTMGHDKMYWYQQDPGMELHLIHYSYGVNSTEKGDLSSESTVSRIRTEHFPLTLESARPSHTSQYLCAGSEPGGTTEAFFGQGTRLTVV.

In the case of this clonotype: Since a much larger clone is just one base distant, this may be a read error. V and J are TRBV5-1 and TRBJ2-3; tentatively, D is TRBD1 (6 bases). The CDR3 runs to 15 residues. Trimming cost V 4 bases and J 2 bases, with 14 bases left between them. Germline V gene sequence: CDR1 SGHRS, CDR2 YFSETQ. CDR3 coding DNA: TGCGCCAGCAGCCTTTCCGGGACAACCACAGATACGCAGTATTTT. Residues: CASSLSGTTTDTQYF.

On this clonotype: Being one base from a much bigger clone, this may be a read error. The final CDR3 position lacks the conserved phenylalanine or tryptophan, pointing to a likely read error. The gene calls are TRBV4-1 and TRBJ1-5, with unresolved D. The CDR3 loop spans 14 amino acids. Deletions cut 0 bases from V and 4 bases from J, with 7 bases between. Germline V lookup: CDR1 MGHRA, CDR2 YSYEKL. For the CDR3, the DNA is TGCGCCAGCAGCCAAGAGAATCAGAATCAGCCCCAGCATTGT. Translated: CASSQENQNQPQHC.

The rearrangement uses TRBV7-2 and TRBJ2-5; weak D call: TRBD2 (6 bases). The V gene lost 1 base and the J gene lost 0 bases, with 6 bases spanning the gap. CDR3 length: 14 amino acids. Germline-derived CDR1 and CDR2 are SGHTA and FQGNSA. This CDR3 reads CASSLGGDQETQYF. CDR3 coding DNA: TGTGCCAGCAGCTTAGGCGGGGACCAAGAGACCCAGTACTTC.

The chain is built from TRBV30 and TRBJ2-3; TRBD2 matches 11 bases. The CDR3 length is 15 residues. The trim removed 5 bases at V and 2 bases at J, leaving 6 bases unmatched. Germline V gene sequence: CDR1 GTSNPN, CDR2 SVGIG (reference sequence). The DNA for the CDR3 is TGTGCCTGGTCAAAGACTAGCGGGGACACAGATACGCAGTATTTT. Translating it yields CAWSKTSGDTDTQYF.

The table lists this clonotype with many counts. The chain couples TRBV28 to TRBJ1-6; no reliable D call. Germline V gene sequence: CDR1 MDHEN, CDR2 SYDVKM. Trimming cost V 7 bases and J 0 bases, with 10 bases left between them. This CDR3 comprises 15 residues. The CDR3 loop reads CASTPVSSYNSPLHF. The CDR3 nucleotides are TGTGCCAGCACCCCGGTGAGCTCCTATAATTCACCCCTCCACTTT.

As for this clonotype: Without the conserved terminal phenylalanine or tryptophan, this CDR3 likely stems from a read error. The rearrangement joins TRBV4-1 to TRBJ1-5; D remains unclear. Trimming took 1 base from V and 3 from J, leaving 7 bases between them. The CDR3 extends over 14 amino acids. Germline CDR1 is MGHRA and CDR2 is YSYEKL. CDR3 coding DNA: TGCGCCAGCAGCCAAGGGGCAGTCAATCAGCCCCAGCATTGT. Its protein is CASSQGAVNQPQHC.